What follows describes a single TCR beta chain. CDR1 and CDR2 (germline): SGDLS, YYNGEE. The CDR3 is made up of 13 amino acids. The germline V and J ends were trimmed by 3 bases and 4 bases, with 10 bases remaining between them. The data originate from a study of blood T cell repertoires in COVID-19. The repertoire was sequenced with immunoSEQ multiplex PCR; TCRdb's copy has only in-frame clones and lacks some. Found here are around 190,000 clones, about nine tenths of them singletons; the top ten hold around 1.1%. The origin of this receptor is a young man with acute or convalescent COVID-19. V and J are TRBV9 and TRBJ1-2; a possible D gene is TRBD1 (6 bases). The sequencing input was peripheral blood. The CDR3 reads CASSARGAYGYTF. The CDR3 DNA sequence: TGTGCCAGCAGCGCCCGGGGGGCCTATGGCTACACCTTC.